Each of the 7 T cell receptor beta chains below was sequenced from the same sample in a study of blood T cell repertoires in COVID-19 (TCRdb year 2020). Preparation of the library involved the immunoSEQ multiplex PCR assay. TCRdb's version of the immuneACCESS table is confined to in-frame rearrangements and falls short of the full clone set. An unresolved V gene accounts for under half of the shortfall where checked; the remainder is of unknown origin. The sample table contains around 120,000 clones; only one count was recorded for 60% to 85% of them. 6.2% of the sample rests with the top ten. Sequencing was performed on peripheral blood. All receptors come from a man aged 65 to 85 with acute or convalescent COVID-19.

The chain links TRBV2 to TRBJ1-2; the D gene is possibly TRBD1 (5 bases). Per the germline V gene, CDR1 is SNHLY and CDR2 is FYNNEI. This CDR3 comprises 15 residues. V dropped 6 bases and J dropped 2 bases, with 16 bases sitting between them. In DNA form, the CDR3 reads TGTGCCAGCAGCGCTGGGGTAGGGGTAAACTATGGCTACACCTTC. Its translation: CASSAGVGVNYGYTF.

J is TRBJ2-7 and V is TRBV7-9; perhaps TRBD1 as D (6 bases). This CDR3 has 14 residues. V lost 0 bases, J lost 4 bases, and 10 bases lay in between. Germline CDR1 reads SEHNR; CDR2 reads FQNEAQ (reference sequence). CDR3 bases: TGTGCCAGCAGCTTAGCCGGCAGGGGATACGAGCAGTACTTC. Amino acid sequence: CASSLAGRGYEQYF.

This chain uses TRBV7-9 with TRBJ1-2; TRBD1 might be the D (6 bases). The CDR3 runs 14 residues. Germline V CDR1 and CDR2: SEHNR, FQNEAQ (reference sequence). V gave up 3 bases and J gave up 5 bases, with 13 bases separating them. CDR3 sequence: CASSFSPGTYGYTF. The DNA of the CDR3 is TGTGCCAGCAGCTTTAGTCCAGGGACATATGGCTACACCTTC.

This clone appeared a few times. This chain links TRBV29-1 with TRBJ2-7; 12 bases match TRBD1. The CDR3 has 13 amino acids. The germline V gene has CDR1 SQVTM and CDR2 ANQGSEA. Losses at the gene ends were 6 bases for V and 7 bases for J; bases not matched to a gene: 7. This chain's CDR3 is CSVAGQGAGEQYF. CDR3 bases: TGCAGCGTAGCGGGACAGGGGGCAGGAGAGCAGTACTTC.

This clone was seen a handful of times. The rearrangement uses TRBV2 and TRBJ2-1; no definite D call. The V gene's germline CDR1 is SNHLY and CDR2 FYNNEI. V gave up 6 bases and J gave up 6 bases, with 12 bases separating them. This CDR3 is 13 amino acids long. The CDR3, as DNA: TGTGCCAGCAGAGTCGGCGCGGCCAATGAGCAGTTCTTC. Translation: CASRVGAANEQFF.

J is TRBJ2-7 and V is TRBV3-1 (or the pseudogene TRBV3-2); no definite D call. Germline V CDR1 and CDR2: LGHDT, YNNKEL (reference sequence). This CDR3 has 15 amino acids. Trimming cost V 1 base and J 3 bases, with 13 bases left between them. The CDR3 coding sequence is TGTGCCAGCAGCCAAGTATCAGGAATTAACTACGAGCAGTACTTC. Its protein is CASSQVSGINYEQYF.

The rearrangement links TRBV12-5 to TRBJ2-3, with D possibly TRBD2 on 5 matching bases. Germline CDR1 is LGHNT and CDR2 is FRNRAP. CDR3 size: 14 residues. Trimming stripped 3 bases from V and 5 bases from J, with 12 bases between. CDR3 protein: CASGLSGEEDTQYF. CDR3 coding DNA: TGTGCTAGTGGTTTAAGCGGAGAGGAAGATACGCAGTATTTT.